The present T cell receptor beta chain was sequenced within a study of T cells in Graves' hyperthyroidism and ophthalmopathy. General study results and limits: A model using 13 V-J features told ophthalmopathy apart from stable hyperthyroidism. Most thyroid clonotypes expanded above 0.001 were also detected in blood.

This clonotype has at least ten counts. Its antigen is still unknown. This CDR3 has 12 residues. Germline V gives CDR1 MDHEN, CDR2 SYDVKM. Amplification of TCR beta CDR3 regions was performed using RNA transcripts as template. When the TCR CDR3 underwent first-round RT-PCR, the HTBI primer set was used. TCRdb re-called the multiplex PCR reads through MiXCR, storing one row per CDR3 protein. The data hold about 290,000 distinct CDR3 sequences, with about 14% observed a single time. Hyperthyroidism, newly diagnosed and lasting under 2 months, affected patients aged 18 to 65. The authors took PBMCs from 7.5 to 10 ml fresh peripheral blood.

The sequencing input was blood. The chain employs TRBV28 and TRBJ1-4; perhaps TRBD1 as D (6 bases). The clonotype comes from a woman aged 30 to 39 with Graves' hyperthyroidism that later progressed to Graves' ophthalmopathy. CDR3 nucleotide sequence: TGTGCTCGACAGGAGATTAATGAAAAACTGTTTTTT. It specifies CARQEINEKLFF.